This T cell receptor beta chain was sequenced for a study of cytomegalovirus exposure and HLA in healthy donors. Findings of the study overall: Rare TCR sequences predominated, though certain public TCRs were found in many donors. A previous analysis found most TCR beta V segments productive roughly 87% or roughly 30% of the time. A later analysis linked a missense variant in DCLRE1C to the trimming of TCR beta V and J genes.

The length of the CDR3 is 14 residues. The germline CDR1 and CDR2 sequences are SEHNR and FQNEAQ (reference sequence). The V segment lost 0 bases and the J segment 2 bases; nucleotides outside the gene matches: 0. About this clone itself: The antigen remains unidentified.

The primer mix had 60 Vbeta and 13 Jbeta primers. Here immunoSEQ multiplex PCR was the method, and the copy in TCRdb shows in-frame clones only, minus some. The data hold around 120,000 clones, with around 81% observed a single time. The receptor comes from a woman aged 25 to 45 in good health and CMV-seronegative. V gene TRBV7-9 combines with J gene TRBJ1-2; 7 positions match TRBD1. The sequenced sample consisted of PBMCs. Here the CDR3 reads CASSLAQGNYGYTF. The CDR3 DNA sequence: TGTGCCAGCAGCTTAGCACAGGGGAACTATGGCTACACCTTC. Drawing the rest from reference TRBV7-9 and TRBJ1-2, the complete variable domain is DTGVSQNPRHKITKRGQNVTFRCDPISEHNRLYWYRQTLGQGPEFLTYFQNEAQLEKSRLLSDRFSAERPKGSFSTLEIQRTEQGDSAMYLCASSLAQGNYGYTFGSGTRLTVV.